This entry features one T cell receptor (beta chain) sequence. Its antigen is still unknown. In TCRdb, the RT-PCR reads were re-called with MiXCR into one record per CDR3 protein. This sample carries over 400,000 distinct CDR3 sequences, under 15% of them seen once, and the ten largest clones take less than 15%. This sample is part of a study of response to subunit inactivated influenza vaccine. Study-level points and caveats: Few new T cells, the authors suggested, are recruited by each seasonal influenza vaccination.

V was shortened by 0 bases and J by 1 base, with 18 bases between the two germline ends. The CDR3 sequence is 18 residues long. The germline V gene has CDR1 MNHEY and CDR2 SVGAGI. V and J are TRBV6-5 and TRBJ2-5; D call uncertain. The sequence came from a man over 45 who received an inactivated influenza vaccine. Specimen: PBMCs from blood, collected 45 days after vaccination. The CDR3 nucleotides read TGTGCCAGCAGTTACTCGCCCCGTACCGACAAGATCCAAGAGACCCAGTACTTC. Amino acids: CASSYSPRTDKIQETQYF.